This record covers a single T cell receptor (beta chain). Its antigen is still unknown. The second PCR ran about 6 to 11 cycles with a sample-barcoded 5' primer and J-beta primers. TCRdb fed the 5' RACE reads into MiXCR, producing one record per CDR3 protein. This sample has 790,000 or so distinct CDR3 sequences, with around half found just once. This sample was taken from a study of blood T cells in healthy people across ages. The study's findings and limits: Expanded clonotype changes were possibly confounded by unknown donor CMV status.

The CDR3 runs to 14 residues. Germline CDR1 DFQATT, CDR2 SNEGSKA (reference sequence). Trimming took 0 bases from V and 8 from J, leaving 14 bases between them. This sequence originates from an elderly man in good health. Sample: blood. The chain employs TRBV20-1 and TRBJ2-1; D not resolved. The CDR3 sequence is CSARELGQWDEQFF. CDR3 nucleotide sequence: TGCAGTGCTAGAGAGTTGGGCCAATGGGATGAGCAGTTCTTC.